This TCR beta chain was found in a study of cytomegalovirus exposure and HLA in healthy donors. About the research overall: The same platform was used for the 90 to 150 validation repertoires as for the approximately 630 first-cohort repertoires, as reported in a later analysis. General observations from the study: Subsequent analysis found a tendency for first-cohort TCR clusters to co-occur within the 120 validation repertoires. Cytomegalovirus-associated status was assigned to about 170 TCR beta chains. High specificity and sensitivity for cytomegalovirus status were reported for the classifier.

From germline, CDR1 is SGDLS and CDR2 YYNGEE. CDR3 length: 12 residues. V gave up 4 bases and J gave up 3 bases, with 5 bases separating them. Generated by immunoSEQ multiplex PCR, the TCRdb table keeps only in-frame clones and is missing some. The profile covers approximately 81,000 clones, with 93% appearing a single time and roughly 0.74% taken by the ten largest. A word on this clone: Antigen: not known.

V is TRBV9 and J is TRBJ2-1; D remains unclear. The source is a man aged 18 to 30 in good health and CMV-seronegative. Source material: PBMCs. The CDR3 region has the DNA TGTGCCAGCAGCCCCTACTACAATGAGCAGTTCTTC. Protein product: CASSPYYNEQFF.